The entry that follows covers one T cell receptor (beta chain) sequence. The V gene's germline CDR1 is KGHSH and CDR2 LQKENI. J was trimmed by 10 bases and V by 3 bases; bases with no gene match: 7. The CDR3 runs 14 residues. Using immunoSEQ multiplex PCR, the repertoire was profiled, and TCRdb retains in-frame clones only, with some absent. The table includes 1.5 million to 1.9 million clones, 98% detected once. This entry belongs to a study of shared clonotypes between healthy human individuals. About the research overall: Every donor yielded three CD4 naive, three CD4 memory, two CD8 naive and one CD8 memory plate.

This clonotype was obtained from a man in his thirties or forties in good health. The chain recombines TRBV18 with TRBJ1-4; the match to TRBD1 covers 8 bases. The sequenced sample was naive CD4+ T cells sorted from blood. Regarding subset: CD45RA+ positively selected. The CDR3 region is CASSPVEQGVKLFF. CDR3 DNA: TGTGCCAGCTCACCGGTTGAACAGGGGGTAAAACTGTTTTTT.